The next 22 T cell receptor beta chains were all read from a single sample in a study of low-dose radiotherapy and immunotherapy resistance in tumors. TRAV- and TRBV-specific primers primed first-strand cDNA, covering alpha and beta chains. The PCR that amplified TCRs ran for approximately 20 cycles, relying on a constant-region primer and a V-primer adapter. One entry per CDR3 protein, called by TCRdb with MiXCR from the reads. This sample has tens of thousands of distinct CDR3 sequences, with 18% found just once. The time point: before trial treatment. This specimen was PBMCs, taken before treatment. These receptors all stem from a male donor with prostate cancer.

The sample holds many counts of this clonotype. V and J are TRBV5-1 and TRBJ2-7; D ambiguous. Germline V gene data show CDR1 as SGHRS and CDR2 as YFSETQ. Trimming removed 7 bases from V and 2 bases from J, with 13 bases in between. The length of the CDR3 is 13 residues. Here the CDR3 reads CASAPDGTYEQYF. In nucleotides, the CDR3 is TGCGCCAGCGCCCCGGACGGAACCTACGAGCAGTACTTC.

At least ten counts were recorded for this clonotype. Germline is not matched at one junction end, which may reflect a read error. The J gene is TRBJ2-4, the V gene TRBV5-3; 11 nucleotides align to TRBD1. TRBV5-3 is an ORF for which the function is uncertain. The CDR3 has 17 amino acids. The CDR3 nucleotides read TGTGCCAGCAGCTTGGAGGGAACCGGGACAGGGGGAGTCATTCAGTACTTC. Its translation is CASSLEGTGTGGVIQYF.

Ten or more counts support this clonotype. The chain couples TRBV6-1 to TRBJ2-2; D is perhaps TRBD2 (7 bases). This CDR3 is built from 16 residues. Trimming took 8 bases from V and 1 from J, leaving 17 bases between them. From germline, CDR1 is MNHNS and CDR2 SASEGT. DNA for the CDR3: TGTGCCAGCCGTATAGGCGGGGGCCTGAACACCGGGGAGCTGTTTTTT. The encoded protein is CASRIGGGLNTGELFF.

This clonotype occurred many times. The chain couples TRBV7-3 to TRBJ2-3; TRBD2 matches 9 bases. Trimming at V came to 2 bases and at J to 2 bases, leaving 5 bases not matched to a gene. CDR1 is SGHTA, CDR2 FQGTGA, per germline. There are 16 residues in the CDR3. Here the CDR3 DNA reads TGTGCCAGCAGCTTATTAGCGGGGGCCGACACAGATACGCAGTATTTT. This codes for CASSLLAGADTDTQYF.

This clonotype has ten or more counts. The rearrangement uses TRBV20-1 and TRBJ2-3; D is unclear. The CDR3 is 11 residues long. V dropped 1 base and J dropped 5 bases, with 4 bases sitting between them. CDR1 and CDR2 (germline): DFQATT, SNEGSKA (reference sequence). The CDR3 loop is CSARAGDTQYF. DNA for the CDR3: TGCAGTGCTAGAGCAGGAGATACGCAGTATTTT.

This clonotype was observed many times. This chain uses TRBV20-1 with TRBJ1-4; 7 bases are shared with TRBD1. Trimming removed 6 bases from V and 8 bases from J; junction bases left unmatched: 9. CDR1 DFQATT and CDR2 SNEGSKA come from the germline V gene (reference sequence). CDR3 length equals 13 residues. The chain's CDR3 is CSAQTGLSEKLFF. In nucleotides, the CDR3 is TGCAGTGCGCAGACAGGGTTATCGGAAAAACTGTTTTTT.

By proportion, this clonotype is medium-sized (0.01 to 0.1%). This chain uses TRBV28 with TRBJ1-5; TRBD1 might be the D (5 bases). Germline V gene lookup returns CDR1 MDHEN and CDR2 SYDVKM. V shed 10 bases and J shed 7 bases, with 17 bases lying between them. CDR3 length: 13 amino acids. The CDR3 reads CAIRQGRVQPQHF. Here the CDR3 DNA reads TGTGCCATCAGGCAGGGAAGGGTCCAGCCCCAGCATTTT. The full variable domain, with the rest looked up from reference TRBV28 and TRBJ1-5, is DVKVTQSSRYLVKRTGEKVFLECVQDMDHENMFWYRQDPGLGLRLIYFSYDVKMKEKGDIPEGYSVSREKKERFSLILESASTNQTSMYLCAIRQGRVQPQHFGDGTRLSIL.

This clonotype showed up many times. The V and J genes are TRBV2 and TRBJ2-2; D is undetermined. V was shortened by 6 bases and J by 0 bases, with 11 bases between the two germline ends. Germline V gene sequence: CDR1 SNHLY, CDR2 FYNNEI. This CDR3 region has 15 residues. CDR3 coding DNA: TGTGCCAGCAGCCAGGCCAGGACGAACACCGGGGAGCTGTTTTTT. It is translated as CASSQARTNTGELFF.

This clonotype came up many times. The chain links TRBV5-1 to TRBJ1-1; D is unresolved. The germline CDR1 and CDR2 sequences are SGHRS and YFSETQ. The CDR3 loop spans 15 amino acids. Trimming pared 4 bases from V and 0 bases from J, leaving 13 bases between. In DNA, the CDR3 is TGCGCCAGCAGCACGGGGATTTCGGTGAACACTGAAGCTTTCTTT. Its protein is CASSTGISVNTEAFF.

This clonotype was seen only a few times. The gene calls are TRBV7-9 and TRBJ2-5; TRBD2 might be the D (6 bases). V gave up 3 bases and J gave up 1 base, with 12 bases separating them. CDR3 length equals 15 residues. Germline-derived CDR1 and CDR2 are SEHNR and FQNEAQ (reference sequence). CDR3 bases: TGTGCCAGCAGCTTCGGAAGTAGCGGCCAAGAGACCCAGTACTTC. As protein: CASSFGSSGQETQYF.

This clonotype has a count of ten or more. The J gene is TRBJ2-6, the V gene TRBV10-3; TRBD1 might be the D (6 bases). Germline values: CDR1 ENHRY, CDR2 SYGVKD. The CDR3 totals 14 residues. V shed 6 bases and J shed 4 bases, with 10 bases lying between them. Written as DNA, the CDR3 is TGTGCCATCAGACAGGGTTCCGGGGCCAACGTCCTGACTTTC. Protein: CAIRQGSGANVLTF.

In this sample, this clonotype turned up many times. The V and J genes are TRBV20-1 and TRBJ2-2, with 11 bases matching TRBD2. The V gene's germline CDR1 is DFQATT and CDR2 SNEGSKA (reference sequence). The CDR3 has 17 amino acids. After removal of 5 bases from V and 3 bases from J, the junction contained 11 bases not matched to a gene. CDR3 in DNA: TGCAGTGCTCAGCCGGCTAGCGGGGGGAACTACACCGGGGAGCTGTTTTTT. It yields the protein CSAQPASGGNYTGELFF.

This clonotype has a count of ten or more. The CDR3 DNA reads TGTGCCAGCAGCCCCAAGACAGGGGGGAGCACCGGGGAGCTGTTTTTT. Translation gives CASSPKTGGSTGELFF. V gene TRBV7-9 combines with J gene TRBJ2-2; 9 nucleotides align to TRBD1. The CDR3 loop spans 16 amino acids. Germline trimming cut 5 bases from V and 4 bases from J; bases unmatched to any gene: 8. In germline, CDR1 is SEHNR, CDR2 FQNEAQ (reference sequence).

The chain uses TRBV19 and TRBJ2-3; TRBD1 aligns across 9 bases. CDR1 is LNHDA and CDR2 is SQIVND in the germline V gene (reference sequence). This CDR3 spans 15 amino acids. J lost 0 bases, V lost 6 bases, and 4 bases had no gene match. The CDR3 DNA follows: TGTGCCAGTAGCCCCGGGACAGGGAGCACAGATACGCAGTATTTT. It specifies CASSPGTGSTDTQYF. Full variable domain (outside the CDR3, taken from reference TRBV19 and TRBJ2-3): DGGITQSPKYLFRKEGQNVTLSCEQNLNHDAMYWYRQDPGQGLRLIYYSQIVNDFQKGDIAEGYSVSREKKESFPLTVTSAQKNPTAFYLCASSPGTGSTDTQYFGPGTRLTVL.

For this clonotype: This clone may be a read error of a much larger clone one base away. Here the CDR3 omits its conserved ending phenylalanine or tryptophan, so a read error is the likely source. The chain joins TRBV6-2 or TRBV6-3 to TRBJ2-7; 7 bases fit TRBD1. CDR1 and CDR2 (germline): MNHEY, SVGEGT. The CDR3 has 14 residues. The junction had 5 bases not matched to a gene; V was cut back by 4 bases and J by 2 bases. The CDR3 region is CASSFFTGAYEQYS. DNA for the CDR3: TGTGCCAGCAGTTTCTTCACAGGGGCCTACGAGCAGTACTCC.

This clonotype occurred many times. V is TRBV7-9 and J is TRBJ2-3; 7 bases line up with TRBD2. The CDR3 is made up of 15 amino acids. V gave up 1 base and J gave up 6 bases; unmatched junction bases: 7. The germline gives CDR1 SEHNR, CDR2 FQNEAQ (reference sequence). The CDR3 DNA follows: TGTGCCAGCAGCTTAGAGGGGAGGGCAGCCGATACGCAGTATTTT. Translation gives CASSLEGRAADTQYF.

The gene calls are TRBV2 and TRBJ2-5, with D unclear. The CDR3 spans 10 residues. CDR1 is SNHLY, CDR2 FYNNEI, per germline. CDR3: CAASLETQYF. In nucleotides, the CDR3 is TGTGCAGCAAGCCTGGAGACCCAGTACTTC.

This sequence joins TRBV7-2 and TRBJ2-3; D is uncertain. The CDR3 consists of 14 residues. The V gene's germline CDR1 is SGHTA and CDR2 FQGNSA. V was clipped by 5 bases and J by 4 bases, with 13 bases between them. CDR3 amino acids: CASSPDPAADTQYF. Written as DNA, the CDR3 is TGTGCCAGCAGCCCCGACCCAGCAGCAGATACGCAGTATTTT.

This clonotype was detected ten times or more. The genes are TRBV4-2 and TRBJ2-1; 8 positions agree with TRBD2. CDR1 and CDR2 (germline): LGHNA, YNFKEQ. The CDR3 covers 16 residues. Losses at the gene ends were 0 bases for V and 4 bases for J; bases not matched to a gene: 5. CDR3 protein: CASSQEGGGTYNEQFF. The CDR3 region has the DNA TGTGCCAGCAGCCAAGAAGGCGGGGGGACTTACAATGAGCAGTTCTTC.

J is TRBJ1-2 and V is TRBV6-2 or TRBV6-3; perhaps TRBD1 as D (6 bases). CDR3 length: 14 residues. Trimming took off 7 bases at V and 4 bases at J, with 16 bases between the two ends. CDR1 is MNHEY, CDR2 SVGEGT, per germline. The CDR3 loop reads CASKQGQSLYGYTF. The CDR3 nucleotides are TGTGCCAGCAAACAAGGACAGTCACTCTATGGCTACACCTTC.

Concerning this clonotype: A far larger clone is one base from this, pointing to a likely read error. This chain joins TRBV7-6 and TRBJ2-3; TRBD2 is a possible D gene (5 bases). Trimming removed 5 bases at V and 5 bases at J, with 14 bases between. CDR1 and CDR2 (germline): SGHVS, FNYEAQ. CDR3 size: 14 residues. This CDR3 is CASSIGLWGDTQYF. In DNA, the CDR3 is TGTGCCAGCAGCATTGGACTCTGGGGAGATACGCAGTATTTT.

Many counts were recorded for this clonotype. The V call is TRBV12-3 or TRBV12-4, the J call TRBJ1-5; D not resolved. This CDR3 spans 13 amino acids. Trimming pared 4 bases from V and 7 bases from J, leaving 11 bases between. The CDR3 DNA is TGTGCCAGCAGTTCAGCGCAGACCCAGCCCCAGCATTTT. It specifies CASSSAQTQPQHF.